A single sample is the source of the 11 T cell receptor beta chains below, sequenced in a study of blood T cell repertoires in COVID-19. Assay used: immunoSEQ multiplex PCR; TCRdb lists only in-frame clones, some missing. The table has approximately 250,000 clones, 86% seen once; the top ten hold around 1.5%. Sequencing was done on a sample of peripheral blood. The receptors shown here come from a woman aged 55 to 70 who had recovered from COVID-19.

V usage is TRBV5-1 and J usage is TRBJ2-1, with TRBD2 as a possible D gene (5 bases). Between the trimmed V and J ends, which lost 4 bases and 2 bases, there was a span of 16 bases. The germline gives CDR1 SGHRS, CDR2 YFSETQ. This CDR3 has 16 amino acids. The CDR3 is CASSPPGGLPYNEQFF. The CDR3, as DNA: TGCGCCAGCAGCCCCCCAGGCGGGCTCCCCTACAATGAGCAGTTCTTC.

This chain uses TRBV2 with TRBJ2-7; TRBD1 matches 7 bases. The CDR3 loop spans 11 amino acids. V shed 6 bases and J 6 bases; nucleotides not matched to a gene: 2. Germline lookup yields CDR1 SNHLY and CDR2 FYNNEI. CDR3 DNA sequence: TGTGCCAGCAGAGGGACAGCCGAGCAGTACTTC. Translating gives CASRGTAEQYF.

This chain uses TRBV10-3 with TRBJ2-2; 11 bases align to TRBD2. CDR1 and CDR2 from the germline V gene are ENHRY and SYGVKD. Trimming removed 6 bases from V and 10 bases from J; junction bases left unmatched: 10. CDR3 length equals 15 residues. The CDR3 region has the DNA TGTGCCATCAGCTTAGCGGGGGGGACACCTACGGAGCTGTTTTTT. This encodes CAISLAGGTPTELFF.

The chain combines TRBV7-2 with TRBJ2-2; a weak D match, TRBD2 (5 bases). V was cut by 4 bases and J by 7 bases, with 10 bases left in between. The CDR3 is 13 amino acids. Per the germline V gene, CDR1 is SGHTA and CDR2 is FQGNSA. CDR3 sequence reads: CASSSDSHGELFF. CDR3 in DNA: TGTGCCAGCAGCTCGGACTCCCACGGGGAGCTGTTTTTT.

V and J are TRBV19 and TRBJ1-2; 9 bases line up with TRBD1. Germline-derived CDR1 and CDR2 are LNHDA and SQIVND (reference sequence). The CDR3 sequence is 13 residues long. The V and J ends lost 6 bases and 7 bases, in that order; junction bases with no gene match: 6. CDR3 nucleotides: TGTGCCAGTAGCATACAGGGGGCGTCTGGCTACACCTTC. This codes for CASSIQGASGYTF.

The CDR3 nucleotides are TGTGCCAGCTCACAGGGACTAGCGGGGGTCCAAGAGACCCAGTACTTC. Translation: CASSQGLAGVQETQYF. The chain combines TRBV18 with TRBJ2-5, with TRBD2 identical over 14 bases. CDR1 and CDR2 from the germline V gene are KGHSH and LQKENI. Germline trimming cut 4 bases from V and 1 base from J; bases unmatched to any gene: 2. The CDR3 runs 16 residues. Full variable domain (outside the CDR3, taken from reference TRBV18 and TRBJ2-5): NAGVMQNPRHLVRRRGQEARLRCSPMKGHSHVYWYRQLPEEGLKFMVYLQKENIIDESGMPKERFSAEFPKEGPSILRIQQVVRGDSAAYFCASSQGLAGVQETQYFGPGTRLLVL.

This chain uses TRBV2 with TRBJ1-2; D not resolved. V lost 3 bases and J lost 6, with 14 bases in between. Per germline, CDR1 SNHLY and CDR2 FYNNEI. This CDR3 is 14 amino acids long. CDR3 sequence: CASSDRGEVDGYTF. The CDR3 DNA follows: TGTGCCAGCAGTGATAGAGGCGAAGTTGATGGCTACACCTTC.

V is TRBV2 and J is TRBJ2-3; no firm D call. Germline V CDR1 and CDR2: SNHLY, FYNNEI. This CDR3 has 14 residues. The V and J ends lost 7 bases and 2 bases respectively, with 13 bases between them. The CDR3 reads CASNLRSYTDTQYF. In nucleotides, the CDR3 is TGTGCCAGCAACCTCAGGTCTTACACAGATACGCAGTATTTT. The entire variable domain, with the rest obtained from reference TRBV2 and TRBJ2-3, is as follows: EPEVTQTPSHQVTQMGQEVILRCVPISNHLYFYWYRQILGQKVEFLVSFYNNEISEKSEIFDDQFSVERPDGSNFTLKIRSTKLEDSAMYFCASNLRSYTDTQYFGPGTRLTVL.

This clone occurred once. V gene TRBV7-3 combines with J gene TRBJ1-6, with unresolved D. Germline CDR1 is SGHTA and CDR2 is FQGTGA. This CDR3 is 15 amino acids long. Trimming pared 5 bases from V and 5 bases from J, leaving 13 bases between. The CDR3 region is CASSRRAGDNSPLHF. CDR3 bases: TGTGCCAGCAGCCGCCGGGCGGGTGATAATTCACCCCTCCACTTT.

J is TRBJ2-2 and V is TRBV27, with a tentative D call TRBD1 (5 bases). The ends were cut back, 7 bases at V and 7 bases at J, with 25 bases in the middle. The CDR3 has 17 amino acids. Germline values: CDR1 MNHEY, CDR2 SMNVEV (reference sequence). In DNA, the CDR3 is TGTGCCAGCACTTCTCCGAAAGGGGTAGGGGCGAACGGGGAGCTGTTTTTT. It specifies CASTSPKGVGANGELFF.

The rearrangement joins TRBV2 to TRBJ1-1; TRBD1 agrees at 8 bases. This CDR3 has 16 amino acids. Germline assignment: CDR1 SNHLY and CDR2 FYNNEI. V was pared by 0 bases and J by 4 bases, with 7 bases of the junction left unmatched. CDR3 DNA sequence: TGTGCCAGCAGTGAAGCGCTTCAGGGGGCGGGCACTGAAGCTTTCTTT. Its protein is CASSEALQGAGTEAFF.